This T cell receptor beta chain comes out of a study of blood T cell repertoires in COVID-19. This clone was counted once. The CDR3 contains 15 residues. V lost 9 bases to trimming and J lost 3 bases, with 18 bases between them. Germline-derived CDR1 and CDR2 are SGHRS and YFSETQ. Data came from immunoSEQ multiplex PCR; TCRdb stores just in-frame clones and leaves some out. The sample consists of roughly 340,000 clones, 80% to 90% of them appearing once. This sequence originates from a woman in her 50s with COVID-19, enrolled during active disease. The source material was peripheral blood. The V and J genes are TRBV5-1 and TRBJ2-2; weak D call: TRBD1 (6 bases). CDR3 sequence (DNA): TGCGCCACCATGGACAGTCCCCAATACACCGGGGAGCTGTTTTTT. It encodes CATMDSPQYTGELFF. Full variable domain (remainder filled in from reference TRBV5-1 and TRBJ2-2): KAGVTQTPRYLIKTRGQQVTLSCSPISGHRSVSWYQQTPGQGLQFLFEYFSETQRNKGNFPGRFSGRQFSNSRSEMNVSTLELGDSALYLCATMDSPQYTGELFFGEGSRLTVL.